The next 7 T cell receptor beta chains were all read from a single sample in a study of Tregs in tolerant kidney transplant recipients. Method: immunoSEQ multiplex PCR; TCRdb's copy keeps in-frame clones and lacks some. The table lists over 50,000 clones, 83% of them singletons, with 5.2% in the top ten. The sequencing sample was made of CD4+ T cells from blood. These receptors were taken from a human donor in good health.

This chain uses TRBV5-4 with TRBJ1-1; 7 bases map to TRBD1. The CDR3 covers 16 residues. J was trimmed by 1 base and V by 2 bases; bases with no gene match: 8. CDR1 is SGHNT, CDR2 YYREEE, per germline (reference sequence). The DNA for the CDR3 is TGTGCCAGCAGCTTACCACAGGGGTTGGGGAACACTGAAGCTTTCTTT. Its translation: CASSLPQGLGNTEAFF.

The chain combines TRBV11-3 with TRBJ2-3, with unresolved D. The CDR3 covers 13 residues. V was trimmed by 5 bases and J by 5 bases, leaving 11 bases between them. Germline V gene lookup returns CDR1 SGHNT and CDR2 YENEEA. The CDR3 DNA is TGTGCCAGCAGCCCCGGGCTGAAAGATACGCAGTATTTT. Translated, it gives CASSPGLKDTQYF.

The chain carries TRBV7-2 and TRBJ2-1; no firm D call. Germline CDR1 reads SGHTA; CDR2 reads FQGNSA. CDR3 size: 16 residues. Trimming took off 1 base at V and 0 bases at J, with 10 bases between the two ends. CDR3 residues: CASSLVGTSSYNEQFF. Here the CDR3 DNA reads TGTGCCAGCAGCTTAGTAGGCACTTCCTCCTACAATGAGCAGTTCTTC.

This sequence joins TRBV27 and TRBJ2-7; D uncertain. Germline assignment: CDR1 MNHEY and CDR2 SMNVEV (reference sequence). The CDR3 has 14 residues. The V gene lost 6 bases and the J gene lost 2 bases, with 14 bases spanning the gap. The CDR3, as DNA: TGTGCCAGCAGACAACCTGGAAAGGCCTACGAGCAGTACTTC. This gives the protein CASRQPGKAYEQYF.

The V call is TRBV7-6, the J call TRBJ2-3, with D maybe TRBD1 (6 bases). The CDR3 is 15 amino acids. V lost 4 bases, J lost 4 bases, and 15 bases lay in between. Germline CDR1 SGHVS, CDR2 FNYEAQ. CDR3 nucleotides: TGTGCCAGCAGCTCCCGAGGGGGTAGCGCAGATACGCAGTATTTT. Amino acids: CASSSRGGSADTQYF.

This chain links TRBV30 with TRBJ2-2; no definite D call. In germline, CDR1 is GTSNPN, CDR2 SVGIG (reference sequence). This CDR3 spans 13 amino acids. Deletions cut 7 bases from V and 4 bases from J, with 13 bases between. The CDR3 DNA reads TGTGCCTCATCCGGGCGGACCACCGGGGAGCTGTTTTTT. Amino acids: CASSGRTTGELFF.

This CDR3 is CASSLAQAFF. The CDR3 coding sequence is TGTGCCAGCAGCTTAGCCCAAGCTTTCTTT. The chain links TRBV7-2 to TRBJ1-1; D not certain. Germline loops: CDR1 SGHTA, CDR2 FQGNSA. The CDR3 is made up of 10 amino acids. V dropped 0 bases and J dropped 9 bases, with 2 bases sitting between them.